The TCR beta chain described here comes from a study of CD8+ T cells in alopecia areata. Germline CDR1 NSQYPW, CDR2 LRSPGD (reference sequence). The CDR3 consists of 15 residues. The junction had 3 bases not matched to a gene; V was cut back by 2 bases and J by 3 bases. As regards this clone: Genes and germline are mouse. The read is 4 residues too short to cover the CDR3 end, so that end is filled in from the germline J gene.

cDNA reverse transcribed from extracted RNA served as the sequencing template. Clones were read by immunoSEQ multiplex PCR, and TCRdb kept only the in-frame ones, dropping some. The table lists over 100,000 clones, no singletons, with about 18% in the top ten. The gene calls are TRBV1 and TRBJ2-4, with 9 bases identical to TRBD2. The source of this sequence is a C3H/HeJ mouse with alopecia areata. This strain has MHC haplotype H2-k. The sample taken for sequencing was lesional skin. The DNA read from the CDR3 is TGCACCTGCAGTGCACGACTGGGGGAACAAAAC. Its protein is CTCSARLGEQN. The whole CDR3 protein is CTCSARLGEQNTLYF.